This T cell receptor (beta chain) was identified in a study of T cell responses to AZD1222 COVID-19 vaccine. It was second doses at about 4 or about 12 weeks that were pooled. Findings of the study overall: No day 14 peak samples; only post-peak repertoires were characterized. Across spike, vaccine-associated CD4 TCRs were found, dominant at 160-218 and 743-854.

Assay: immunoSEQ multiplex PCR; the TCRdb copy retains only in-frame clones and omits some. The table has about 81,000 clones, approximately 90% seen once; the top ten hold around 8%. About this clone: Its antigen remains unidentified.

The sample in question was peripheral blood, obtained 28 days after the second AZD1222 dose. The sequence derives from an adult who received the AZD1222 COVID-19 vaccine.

The CDR3 bases are TGTGCCAGCAGCCGAGACAGCTATGGCTACACCTTC. Amino acid sequence: CASSRDSYGYTF. This chain links TRBV7-2 with TRBJ1-2; TRBD1 is a possible D gene (5 bases). V gave up 5 bases and J gave up 4 bases, with 8 bases separating them. Germline CDR1 SGHTA, CDR2 FQGNSA. CDR3 length: 12 residues.